The 5 T cell receptor beta chains listed next were all sequenced from one sample in a study of Graves' ophthalmopathy and Graves' hyperthyroidism. RNA transcripts served as template for amplifying TCR beta CDR3 sequences. HTBI-primed first-round RT-PCR preceded second-round multiplex PCR. One entry per CDR3 protein, called by TCRdb with MiXCR from the multiplex PCR reads. The sample holds about 590,000 distinct CDR3 sequences, about two fifths seen once. The sequenced sample was peripheral blood or thyroid tissue (not recorded which). The source is an adult man with Graves' hyperthyroidism.

This clonotype appeared many times. The chain joins TRBV7-8 to TRBJ2-5; D is uncertain. Trimming removed 5 bases from V and 2 bases from J, with 12 bases in between. CDR3 length: 14 residues. Germline V gene lookup returns CDR1 SGHVS and CDR2 FQNEAQ. The CDR3 protein is CASSPRSLQETQYF. Here the CDR3 DNA reads TGTGCCAGCAGCCCCCGCTCGCTTCAAGAGACCCAGTACTTC.

This clonotype was seen ten or more times. The chain carries TRBV19 and TRBJ1-1, with D possibly being TRBD1 (5 bases). The CDR3 runs to 15 residues. V was trimmed by 1 base and J by 3 bases, leaving 12 bases between them. Germline-derived CDR1 and CDR2 are LNHDA and SQIVND (reference sequence). In nucleotides, the CDR3 is TGTGCCAGTAGTATAGTGCAAACGGGGGACACTGAAGCTTTCTTT. This encodes CASSIVQTGDTEAFF. Full variable domain (remainder filled in from reference TRBV19 and TRBJ1-1): DGGITQSPKYLFRKEGQNVTLSCEQNLNHDAMYWYRQDPGQGLRLIYYSQIVNDFQKGDIAEGYSVSREKKESFPLTVTSAQKNPTAFYLCASSIVQTGDTEAFFGQGTRLTVV.

This clonotype was observed many times. V usage is TRBV29-1 and J usage is TRBJ1-1, with D unresolved. The CDR3 has 11 residues. The germline CDR1 and CDR2 sequences are SQVTM and ANQGSEA. Trimming stripped 1 base from V and 5 bases from J, with 5 bases between. The CDR3 nucleotides are TGCAGCGTTGAAGCGGGGACTGAAGCTTTCTTT. Translating gives CSVEAGTEAFF. The whole variable domain, filled in from reference TRBV29-1 and TRBJ1-1, reads SAVISQKPSRDICQRGTSLTIQCQVDSQVTMMFWYRQQPGQSLTLIATANQGSEATYESGFVIDKFPISRPNLTFSTLTVSNMSPEDSSIYLCSVEAGTEAFFGQGTRLTVV.

This clonotype has ten or more counts. This chain connects TRBV10-3 to TRBJ2-7; D is perhaps TRBD2 (6 bases). Trimming pared 8 bases from V and 2 bases from J, leaving 16 bases between. There are 14 residues in the CDR3. The germline gives CDR1 ENHRY, CDR2 SYGVKD. The CDR3 bases are TGTGCCATCTCTGGGGGGAGCGGAACCTACGAGCAGTACTTC. Protein product: CAISGGSGTYEQYF.

The chain couples TRBV12-3 or TRBV12-4 to TRBJ2-7; D ambiguous. The CDR3 extends over 14 amino acids. Trimming took off 2 bases at V and 3 bases at J, with 11 bases between the two ends. CDR3 bases: TGTGCCAGCAGTTTAAACTACTTCCACTACGAGCAGTACTTC. It codes for CASSLNYFHYEQYF.